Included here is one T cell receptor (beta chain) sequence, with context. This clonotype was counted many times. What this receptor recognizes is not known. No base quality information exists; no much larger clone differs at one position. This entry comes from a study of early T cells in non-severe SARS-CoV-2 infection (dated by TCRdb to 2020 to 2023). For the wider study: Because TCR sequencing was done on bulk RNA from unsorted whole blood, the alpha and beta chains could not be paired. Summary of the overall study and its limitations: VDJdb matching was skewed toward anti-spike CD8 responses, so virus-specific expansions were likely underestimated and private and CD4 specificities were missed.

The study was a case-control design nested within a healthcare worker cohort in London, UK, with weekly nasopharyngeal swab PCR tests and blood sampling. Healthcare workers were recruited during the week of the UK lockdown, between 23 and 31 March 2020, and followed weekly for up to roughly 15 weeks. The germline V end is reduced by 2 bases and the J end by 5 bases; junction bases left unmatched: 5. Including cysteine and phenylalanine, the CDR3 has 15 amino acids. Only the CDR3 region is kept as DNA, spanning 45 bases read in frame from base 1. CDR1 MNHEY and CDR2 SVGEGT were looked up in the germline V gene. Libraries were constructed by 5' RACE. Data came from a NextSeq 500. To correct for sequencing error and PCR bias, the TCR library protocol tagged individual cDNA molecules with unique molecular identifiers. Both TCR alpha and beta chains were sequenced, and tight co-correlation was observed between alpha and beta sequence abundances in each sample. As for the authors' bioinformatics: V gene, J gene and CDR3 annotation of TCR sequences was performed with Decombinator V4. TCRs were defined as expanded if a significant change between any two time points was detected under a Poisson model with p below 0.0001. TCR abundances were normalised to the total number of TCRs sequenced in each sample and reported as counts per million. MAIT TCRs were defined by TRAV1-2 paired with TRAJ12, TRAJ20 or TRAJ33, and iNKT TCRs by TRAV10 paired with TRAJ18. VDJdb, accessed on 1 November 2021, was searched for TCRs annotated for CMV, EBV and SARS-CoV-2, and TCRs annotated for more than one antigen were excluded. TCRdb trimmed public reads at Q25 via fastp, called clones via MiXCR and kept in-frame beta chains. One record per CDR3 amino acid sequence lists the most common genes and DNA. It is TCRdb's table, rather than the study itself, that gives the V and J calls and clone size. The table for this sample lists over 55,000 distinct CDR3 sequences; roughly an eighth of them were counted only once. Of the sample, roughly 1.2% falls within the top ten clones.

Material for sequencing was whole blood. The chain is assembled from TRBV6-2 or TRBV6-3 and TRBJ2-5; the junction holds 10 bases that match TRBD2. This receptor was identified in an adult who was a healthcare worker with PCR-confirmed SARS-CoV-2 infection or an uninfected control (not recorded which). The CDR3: CASSYAGTSVETQYF. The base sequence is TGTGCCAGCAGTTACGCCGGGACTAGCGTGGAGACCCAGTACTTC.